This T cell receptor (beta chain) derives from a study of regulatory T cells in long-lasting Graves disease. The trim removed 6 bases at V and 4 bases at J, leaving 8 bases unmatched. The CDR3 has 14 residues. Sequencing libraries for TCR beta were prepared with iRepertoire HTBI primers and Arm-PCR of CDR3 regions. One entry per CDR3 protein results from TCRdb running MiXCR on the multiplex PCR reads. The sample includes a few hundred thousand distinct CDR3 sequences, 23% of them seen just once. Time point defined: persistent/refractory GD, antithyroid drugs over 5 years with positive TRAb. Generation of the TCR library employed RNA extracted from PBMCs.

The J gene is TRBJ2-7, the V gene TRBV12-3 or TRBV12-4; TRBD1 matches 8 bases. This clonotype originated in a female donor with Graves disease. This specimen consisted of peripheral blood mononuclear cells (PBMCs), obtained when the disease was refractory, from a patient treated with antithyroid drugs. The CDR3, as DNA: TGTGCCAGCAGGCTACAGGGGGTTGGGTACGAGCAGTACTTC. This codes for CASRLQGVGYEQYF.